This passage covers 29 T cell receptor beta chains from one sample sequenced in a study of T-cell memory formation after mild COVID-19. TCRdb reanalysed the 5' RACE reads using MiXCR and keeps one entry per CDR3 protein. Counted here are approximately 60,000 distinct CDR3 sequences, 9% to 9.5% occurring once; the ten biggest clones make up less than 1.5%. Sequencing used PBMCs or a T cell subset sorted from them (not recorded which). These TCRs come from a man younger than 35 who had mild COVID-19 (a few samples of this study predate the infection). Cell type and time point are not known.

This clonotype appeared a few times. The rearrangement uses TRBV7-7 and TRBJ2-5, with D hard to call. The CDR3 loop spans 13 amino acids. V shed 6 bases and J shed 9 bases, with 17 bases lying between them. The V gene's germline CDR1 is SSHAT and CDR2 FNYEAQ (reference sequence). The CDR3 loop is CASSIEAGGAQYF. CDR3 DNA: TGTGCCAGCAGTATCGAAGCCGGTGGGGCCCAGTACTTC.

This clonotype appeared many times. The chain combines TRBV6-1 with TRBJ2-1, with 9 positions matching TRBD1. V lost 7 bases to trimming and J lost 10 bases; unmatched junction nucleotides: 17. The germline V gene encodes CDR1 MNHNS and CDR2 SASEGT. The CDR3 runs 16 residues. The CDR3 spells CASTRRPGQGSREQFF. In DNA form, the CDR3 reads TGTGCCAGCACCCGACGGCCGGGACAGGGCTCTCGGGAGCAGTTCTTC.

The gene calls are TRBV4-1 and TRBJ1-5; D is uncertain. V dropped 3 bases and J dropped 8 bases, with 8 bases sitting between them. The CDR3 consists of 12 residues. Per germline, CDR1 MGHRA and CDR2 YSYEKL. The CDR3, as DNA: TGCGCCAGCAGCCACGTTGGGGAGCCCCAGCATTTT. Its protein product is CASSHVGEPQHF.

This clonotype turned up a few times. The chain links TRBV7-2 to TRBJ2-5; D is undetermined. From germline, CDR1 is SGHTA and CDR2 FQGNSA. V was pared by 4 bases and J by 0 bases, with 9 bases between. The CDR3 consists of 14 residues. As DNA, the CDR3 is TGTGCCAGCAGCTCCCGACGGGACCAAGAGACCCAGTACTTC. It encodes CASSSRRDQETQYF. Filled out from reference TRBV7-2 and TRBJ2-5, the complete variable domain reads GAGVSQSPSNKVTEKGKDVELRCDPISGHTALYWYRQSLGQGLEFLIYFQGNSAPDKSGLPSDRFSAERTGGSVSTLTIQRTQQEDSAVYLCASSSRRDQETQYFGPGTRLLVL.

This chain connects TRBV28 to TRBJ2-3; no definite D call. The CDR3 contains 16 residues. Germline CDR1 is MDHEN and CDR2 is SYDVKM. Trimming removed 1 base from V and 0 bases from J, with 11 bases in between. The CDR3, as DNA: TGTGCCAGCAGTTTATCGCCATCACTGAGCACAGATACGCAGTATTTT. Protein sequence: CASSLSPSLSTDTQYF.

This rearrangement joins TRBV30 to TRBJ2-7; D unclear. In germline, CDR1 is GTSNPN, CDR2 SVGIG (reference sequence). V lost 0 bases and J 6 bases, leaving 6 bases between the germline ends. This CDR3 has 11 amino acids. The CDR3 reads CAWSVAVEQYF. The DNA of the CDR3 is TGTGCCTGGAGTGTTGCGGTCGAGCAGTACTTC.

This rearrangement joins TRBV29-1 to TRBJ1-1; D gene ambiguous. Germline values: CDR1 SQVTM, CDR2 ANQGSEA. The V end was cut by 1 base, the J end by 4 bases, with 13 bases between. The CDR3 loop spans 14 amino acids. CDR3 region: CSVEGALQGTEAFF. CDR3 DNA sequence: TGCAGCGTTGAAGGAGCGCTGCAAGGCACTGAAGCTTTCTTT.

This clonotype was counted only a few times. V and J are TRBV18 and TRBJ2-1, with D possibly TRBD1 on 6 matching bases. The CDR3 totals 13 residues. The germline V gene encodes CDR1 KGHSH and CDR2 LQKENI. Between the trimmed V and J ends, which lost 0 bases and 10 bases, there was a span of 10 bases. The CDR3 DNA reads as TGTGCCAGCTCACCACCGGCAGGGGACGAGCAGTTCTTC. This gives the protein CASSPPAGDEQFF.

Here the CDR3 DNA reads TGTGCCAGCAGTGCCACAGGGGGCCGTGCTCAGCCCCAGCATTTT. It encodes CASSATGGRAQPQHF. V gene TRBV2 combines with J gene TRBJ1-5; 9 bases align to TRBD1. The CDR3 spans 15 residues. From germline, CDR1 is SNHLY and CDR2 FYNNEI. The V gene end was trimmed by 4 bases and the J gene end by 6 bases; junction bases not matched to a gene: 7.

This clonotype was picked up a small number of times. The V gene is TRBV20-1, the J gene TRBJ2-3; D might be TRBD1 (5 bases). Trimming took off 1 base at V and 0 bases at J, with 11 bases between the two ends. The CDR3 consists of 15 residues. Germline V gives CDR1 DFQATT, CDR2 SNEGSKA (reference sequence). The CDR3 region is CSARVTETSTDTQYF. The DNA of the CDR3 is TGCAGTGCTAGAGTGACAGAAACTAGCACAGATACGCAGTATTTT.

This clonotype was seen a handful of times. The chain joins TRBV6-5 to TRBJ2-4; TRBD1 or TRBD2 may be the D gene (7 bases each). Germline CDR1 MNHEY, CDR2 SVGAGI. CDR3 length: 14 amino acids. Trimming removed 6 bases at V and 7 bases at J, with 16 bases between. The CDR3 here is CASSPDREGNIQYF. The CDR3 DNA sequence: TGTGCCAGCAGCCCCGACAGGGAGGGGAACATTCAGTACTTC.

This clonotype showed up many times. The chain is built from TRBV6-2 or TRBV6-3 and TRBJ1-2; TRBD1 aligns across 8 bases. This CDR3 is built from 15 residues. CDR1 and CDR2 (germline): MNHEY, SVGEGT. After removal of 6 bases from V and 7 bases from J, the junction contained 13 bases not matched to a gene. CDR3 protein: CASSRPDRARGGYTF. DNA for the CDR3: TGTGCCAGCAGCCGTCCGGACAGGGCCAGAGGTGGCTACACCTTC.

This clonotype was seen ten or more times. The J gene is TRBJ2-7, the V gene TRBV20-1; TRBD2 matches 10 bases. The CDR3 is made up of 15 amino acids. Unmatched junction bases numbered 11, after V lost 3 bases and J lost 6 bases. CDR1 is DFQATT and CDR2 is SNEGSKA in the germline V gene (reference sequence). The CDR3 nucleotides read TGCAGTGCTAGTGCGTCACTAGCGGGGAAGGTCGAGCAGTACTTC. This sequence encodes CSASASLAGKVEQYF.

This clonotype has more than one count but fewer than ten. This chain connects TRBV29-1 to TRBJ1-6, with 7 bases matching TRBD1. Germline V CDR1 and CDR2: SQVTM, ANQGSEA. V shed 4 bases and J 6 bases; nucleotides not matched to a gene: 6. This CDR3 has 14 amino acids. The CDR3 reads CSVADRDPNSPLHF. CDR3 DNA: TGCAGCGTTGCCGACAGGGACCCTAATTCACCCCTCCACTTT.

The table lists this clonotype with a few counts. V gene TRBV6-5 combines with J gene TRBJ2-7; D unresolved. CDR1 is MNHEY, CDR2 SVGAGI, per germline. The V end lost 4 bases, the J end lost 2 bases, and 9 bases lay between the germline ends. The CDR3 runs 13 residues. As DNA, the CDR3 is TGTGCCAGCAGTTTTGGGTGGCCCTACGAGCAGTACTTC. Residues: CASSFGWPYEQYF.

CDR3 protein: CASSFADTEAFF. The CDR3 DNA sequence: TGTGCCAGCAGTTTCGCGGACACTGAAGCTTTCTTT. The chain uses TRBV28 and TRBJ1-1, with D unclear. Germline CDR1 MDHEN, CDR2 SYDVKM. The CDR3 extends over 12 amino acids. V lost 3 bases and J lost 3, with 5 bases in between.

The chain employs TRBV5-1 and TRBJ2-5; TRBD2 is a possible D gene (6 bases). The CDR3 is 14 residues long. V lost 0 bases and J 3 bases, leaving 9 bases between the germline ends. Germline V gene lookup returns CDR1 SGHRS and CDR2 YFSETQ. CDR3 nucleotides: TGCGCCAGCAGCTTGGAGGGGAGGAAAGAGACCCAGTACTTC. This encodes CASSLEGRKETQYF.

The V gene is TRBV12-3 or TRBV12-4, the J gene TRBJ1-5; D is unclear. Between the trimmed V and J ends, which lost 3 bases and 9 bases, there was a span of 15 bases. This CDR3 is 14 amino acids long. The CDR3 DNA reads TGTGCCAGCAGTTTGAGGCCGGTCGATCCGCCCCAGCATTTT. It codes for CASSLRPVDPPQHF.

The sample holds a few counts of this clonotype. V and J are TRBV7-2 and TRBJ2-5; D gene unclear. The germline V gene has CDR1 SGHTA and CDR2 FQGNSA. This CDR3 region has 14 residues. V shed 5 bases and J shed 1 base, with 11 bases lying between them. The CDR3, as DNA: TGTGCCAGCAGCCGTTACGGTGCCCAAGAGACCCAGTACTTC. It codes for CASSRYGAQETQYF. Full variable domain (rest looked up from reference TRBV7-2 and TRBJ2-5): GAGVSQSPSNKVTEKGKDVELRCDPISGHTALYWYRQSLGQGLEFLIYFQGNSAPDKSGLPSDRFSAERTGGSVSTLTIQRTQQEDSAVYLCASSRYGAQETQYFGPGTRLLVL.

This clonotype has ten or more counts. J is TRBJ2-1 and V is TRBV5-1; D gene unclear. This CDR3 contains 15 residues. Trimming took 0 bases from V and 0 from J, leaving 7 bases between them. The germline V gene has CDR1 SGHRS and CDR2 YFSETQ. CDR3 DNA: TGCGCCAGCAGCTTGGGGGGTTTCTCCTACAATGAGCAGTTCTTC. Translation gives CASSLGGFSYNEQFF.

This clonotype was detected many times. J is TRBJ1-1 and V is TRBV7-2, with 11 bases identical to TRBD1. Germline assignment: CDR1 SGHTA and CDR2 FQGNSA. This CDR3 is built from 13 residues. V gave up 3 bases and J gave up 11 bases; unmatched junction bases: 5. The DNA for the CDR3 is TGTGCCAGCAGCTTGGACAGGGGGCCGCGGGCTTTCTTT. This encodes CASSLDRGPRAFF.

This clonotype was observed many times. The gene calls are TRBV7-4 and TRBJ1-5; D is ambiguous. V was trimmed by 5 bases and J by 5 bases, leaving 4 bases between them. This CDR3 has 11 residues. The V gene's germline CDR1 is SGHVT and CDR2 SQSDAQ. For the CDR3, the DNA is TGTGCCAGCAGCCACGATCAGCCCCAGCATTTT. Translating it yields CASSHDQPQHF.

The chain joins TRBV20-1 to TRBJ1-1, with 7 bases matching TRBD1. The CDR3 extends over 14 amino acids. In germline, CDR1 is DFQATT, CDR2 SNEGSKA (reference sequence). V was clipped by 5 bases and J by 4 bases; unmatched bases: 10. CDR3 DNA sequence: TGCAGTGCTCCCTCCGGCGCAGGGGGCACTGAAGCTTTCTTT. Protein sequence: CSAPSGAGGTEAFF.

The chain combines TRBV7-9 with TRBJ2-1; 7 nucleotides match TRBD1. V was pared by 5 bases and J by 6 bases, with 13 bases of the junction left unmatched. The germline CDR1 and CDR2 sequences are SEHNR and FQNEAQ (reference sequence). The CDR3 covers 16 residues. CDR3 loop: CASSPRQGGMGNEQFF. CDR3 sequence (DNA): TGTGCCAGCAGCCCCCGACAGGGTGGGATGGGCAATGAGCAGTTCTTC.

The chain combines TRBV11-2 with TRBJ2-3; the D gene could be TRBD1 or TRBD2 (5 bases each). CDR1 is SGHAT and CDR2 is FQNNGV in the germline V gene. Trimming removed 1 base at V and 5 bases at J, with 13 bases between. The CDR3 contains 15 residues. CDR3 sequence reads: CASSLGLGGRDTQYF. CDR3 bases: TGTGCCAGCAGCTTAGGTCTTGGGGGACGAGATACGCAGTATTTT.

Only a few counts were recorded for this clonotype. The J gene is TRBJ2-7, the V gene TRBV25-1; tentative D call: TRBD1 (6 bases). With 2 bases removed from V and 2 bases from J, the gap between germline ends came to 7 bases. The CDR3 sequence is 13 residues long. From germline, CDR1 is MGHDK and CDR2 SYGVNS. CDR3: CASSETGTYEQYV. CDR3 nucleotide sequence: TGTGCCAGCAGTGAAACAGGGACCTACGAGCAGTACGTC.

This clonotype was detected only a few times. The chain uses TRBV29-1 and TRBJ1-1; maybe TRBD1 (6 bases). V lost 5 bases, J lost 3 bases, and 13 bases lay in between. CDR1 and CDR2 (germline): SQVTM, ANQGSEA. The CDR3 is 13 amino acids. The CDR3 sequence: CSVRGGGYTEAFF. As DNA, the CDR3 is TGCAGCGTTCGAGGGGGTGGTTACACTGAAGCTTTCTTT.

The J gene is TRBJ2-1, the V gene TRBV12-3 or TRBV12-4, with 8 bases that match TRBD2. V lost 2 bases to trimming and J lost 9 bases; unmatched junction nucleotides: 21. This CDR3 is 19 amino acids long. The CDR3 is CASSLNPRSGGRRGAEQFF. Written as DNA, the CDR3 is TGTGCCAGCAGTTTAAACCCGCGAAGCGGGGGCCGACGAGGGGCTGAGCAGTTCTTC.

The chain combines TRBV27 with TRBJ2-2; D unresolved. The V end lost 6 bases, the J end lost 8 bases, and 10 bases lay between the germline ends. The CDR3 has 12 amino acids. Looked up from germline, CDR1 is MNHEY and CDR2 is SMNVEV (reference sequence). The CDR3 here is CASSTTGGELFF. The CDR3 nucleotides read TGTGCCAGCAGCACTACCGGAGGGGAGCTGTTTTTT.